The subject of this entry is one T cell receptor beta chain. The target antigen is unknown. One end of the junction fails to match germline, which may point to a read error. This record comes from a study of CD8 T cells in ankylosing spondylitis. Study observations and caveats: Seven or eight highly homologous variants formed a TCR beta motif that appeared characteristic of ankylosing spondylitis blood. Reportedly, disease-linked clones are significantly enriched in ankylosing spondylitis patients' matched synovial fluid.

In germline, CDR1 is MNHEY, CDR2 SMNVEV (reference sequence). The CDR3 extends over 14 amino acids. In TCRdb, the 5' RACE reads were re-called with MiXCR into one record per CDR3 protein. Of hundreds of thousands of distinct CDR3 sequences listed, around 20% are singletons. Material: blood, either unsorted or a sorted T cell fraction (not recorded which). The J gene is TRBJ1-3, the V gene TRBV27; D is perhaps TRBD1 (5 bases). The sequence came from a male donor with ankylosing spondylitis or in good health (not recorded which). CDR3 DNA: TGTGCCAGCAGTTTAGGGGGAAGTGGAAACAACATATATTTT. Residues: CASSLGGSGNNIYF.